This record covers a single TCR beta chain. No antigen is known for it. The data were obtained in a study of graft-versus-host responses after intestinal transplantation. V gave up 8 bases and J gave up 3 bases; unmatched junction bases: 10. This CDR3 has 14 residues. Per the germline V gene, CDR1 is SNHLY and CDR2 is FYNNEI. Using immunoSEQ multiplex PCR, the repertoire was profiled, and TCRdb retains in-frame clones only, with some absent. This sample has approximately 80,000 clones, with less than 90% found just once. The genes are TRBV2 and TRBJ2-7; TRBD2 matches 7 bases. This sequence was found in a human donor who received an intestinal transplant. The sequencing used unstimulated CD4+ T cells sorted from spleen or lymph node cells, collected before intestinal transplant. The CDR3 DNA follows: TGTGCCAGCGGGGGGAGGGTGGAAGGCTACGAGCAGTACTTC. It translates to CASGGRVEGYEQYF.